One sample yielded the 28 T cell receptor beta chains listed below, sequenced in a study of Ad26.COV2.S vaccination and SARS-CoV-2 variants. Profiled with immunoSEQ multiplex PCR; TCRdb holds only in-frame clones, not every one. Of about 350,000 clones listed, roughly 90% are singletons. Treatment defined: 15 to 20 received Ad26.COV2.S at low or high dose, single or two shots; roughly 5 received placebo; per-sample allocation not given. Specimens were obtained on day 63 following the first vaccine or placebo injection. This sample comprised peripheral blood, obtained in a trial of Ad26.COV2.S vaccine versus placebo. These receptors were obtained from a person between 18 and 59 years old who received the Ad26.COV2.S COVID-19 vaccine or a placebo.

V usage is TRBV30 and J usage is TRBJ2-1; 10 bases map to TRBD2. The CDR3 is 13 amino acids. Looked up from germline, CDR1 is GTSNPN and CDR2 is SVGIG (reference sequence). Trimming removed 4 bases from V and 10 bases from J; junction bases left unmatched: 7. DNA for the CDR3: TGTGCCTGGACACAGCGGGAGGGCTGGGAGCAGTTCTTC. Its protein is CAWTQREGWEQFF.

The CDR3 sequence is CASSLALAARSYNSPLHF. The CDR3, as DNA: TGTGCCAGCAGCTTAGCCTTGGCCGCACGCTCCTATAATTCACCCCTCCACTTT. J is TRBJ1-6 and V is TRBV7-2; D is ambiguous. Germline V lookup: CDR1 SGHTA, CDR2 FQGNSA. This CDR3 contains 18 residues. V lost 0 bases and J 0 bases, leaving 12 bases between the germline ends.

The chain recombines TRBV4-3 with TRBJ1-3; a possible D gene is TRBD1 (5 bases). Germline V gene data show CDR1 as LGHNA and CDR2 as YSLEER. Trimming removed 0 bases at V and 4 bases at J, with 13 bases between. The CDR3 sequence is 16 residues long. The CDR3 sequence: CASSQDLGVTGNTIYF. In DNA, the CDR3 is TGCGCCAGCAGCCAAGATCTGGGGGTAACGGGAAACACCATATATTTT.

The rearrangement links TRBV6-2 or TRBV6-3 to TRBJ1-5, with 9 bases that match TRBD1. This CDR3 spans 19 amino acids. Trimming at V came to 5 bases and at J to 4 bases, leaving 18 bases not matched to a gene. Germline V lookup: CDR1 MNHEY, CDR2 SVGEGT. The CDR3 region is CASSLRGAGTGLANQPQHF. CDR3 bases: TGTGCCAGCAGTCTACGAGGGGCCGGGACAGGGTTGGCAAATCAGCCCCAGCATTTT.

The chain uses TRBV27 and TRBJ1-2, with D hard to call. The length of the CDR3 is 13 residues. Trimming took off 3 bases at V and 4 bases at J, with 9 bases between the two ends. In germline, CDR1 is MNHEY, CDR2 SMNVEV (reference sequence). The CDR3, as DNA: TGTGCCAGCAGTTTTACAGAAGGCTATGGCTACACCTTC. Amino acids: CASSFTEGYGYTF.

V and J are TRBV5-6 and TRBJ2-5; D may be TRBD2 (6 bases). Per the germline V gene, CDR1 is SGHDT and CDR2 is YYEEEE. V was cut by 2 bases and J by 4 bases, with 15 bases left in between. The CDR3 has 15 amino acids. The CDR3 nucleotides read TGTGCCAGCAGCTTCTTTCTGGGGAGGCGAGAGACCCAGTACTTC. It specifies CASSFFLGRRETQYF.

CDR3 coding DNA: TGTGCCAGCAGTCCGGGACTTACCTACAATGAGCAGTTCTTC. This sequence encodes CASSPGLTYNEQFF. This chain uses TRBV27 with TRBJ2-1, with D tentatively TRBD2 (6 bases). CDR1 and CDR2 from the germline V gene are MNHEY and SMNVEV (reference sequence). The CDR3 consists of 14 residues. Trimming cost V 5 bases and J 2 bases, with 10 bases left between them.

This rearrangement joins TRBV7-2 to TRBJ2-3, with 10 bases identical to TRBD2. V shed 7 bases and J 5 bases; nucleotides not matched to a gene: 6. Germline V gene lookup returns CDR1 SGHTA and CDR2 FQGNSA. The CDR3 is 14 residues long. Here the CDR3 DNA reads TGTGCCAGCACCCGGGGACTAGCGCAAGATACGCAGTATTTT. The encoded protein is CASTRGLAQDTQYF.

The chain links TRBV28 to TRBJ1-4, with TRBD1 matching 8 bases. The CDR3 contains 13 residues. The V and J ends lost 6 bases and 8 bases, in that order; junction bases with no gene match: 5. Germline values: CDR1 MDHEN, CDR2 SYDVKM. The CDR3: CASRRQGREKLFF. Written as DNA, the CDR3 is TGTGCCAGCAGGCGACAGGGGAGGGAAAAACTGTTTTTT.

The chain links TRBV5-5 to TRBJ2-3; weak D call: TRBD2 (6 bases). The CDR3 sequence is 15 residues long. CDR1 and CDR2 (germline): SGHKS, YYEKEE (reference sequence). V lost 4 bases and J lost 6, with 18 bases in between. This chain's CDR3 is CASSPRASGTDTQYF. In DNA form, the CDR3 reads TGTGCCAGCAGCCCAAGGGCCAGTGGGACTGATACGCAGTATTTT.

This sequence joins TRBV2 and TRBJ2-3, with TRBD2 matching 10 bases. Germline trimming cut 3 bases from V and 5 bases from J; bases unmatched to any gene: 8. The CDR3 loop spans 16 amino acids. Germline V gene data show CDR1 as SNHLY and CDR2 as FYNNEI. CDR3 sequence reads: CASSELSGRAVDTQYF. Written as DNA, the CDR3 is TGTGCCAGCAGTGAGTTGAGCGGGAGGGCCGTAGATACGCAGTATTTT.

The chain has TRBV7-2 and TRBJ2-1; tentatively, D is TRBD1 (6 bases). The V and J ends lost 6 bases and 5 bases respectively, with 14 bases between them. The CDR3 runs 14 residues. Germline CDR1 and CDR2: SGHTA and FQGNSA. In DNA form, the CDR3 reads TGTGCCAGCAGATTACAGGGACAAGACAATGAGCAGTTCTTC. This sequence encodes CASRLQGQDNEQFF.

This clone was seen once. V gene TRBV5-1 combines with J gene TRBJ2-1; D may be TRBD2 (6 bases). Germline V lookup: CDR1 SGHRS, CDR2 YFSETQ. Trimming shortened V by 3 bases and J by 8 bases, and 15 bases separated the two germline ends. The CDR3 consists of 14 residues. The CDR3 here is CASSSGLFRDEQFF. The CDR3 nucleotides read TGCGCCAGCAGCTCGGGACTGTTTAGGGATGAGCAGTTCTTC.

The V and J genes are TRBV6-2 or TRBV6-3 and TRBJ1-5, with D possibly being TRBD1 (5 bases). V lost 2 bases to trimming and J lost 5 bases, with 22 bases between them. The germline CDR1 and CDR2 sequences are MNHEY and SVGEGT. CDR3 length equals 18 residues. The CDR3 is CASSYLLLVQGMDQPQHF. The CDR3 DNA reads as TGTGCCAGCAGTTACCTCCTGCTCGTCCAGGGTATGGATCAGCCCCAGCATTTT.

J is TRBJ1-2 and V is TRBV2, with D possibly TRBD1 on 5 matching bases. Germline values: CDR1 SNHLY, CDR2 FYNNEI. The CDR3 covers 15 residues. Trimming removed 1 base from V and 2 bases from J, with 11 bases in between. The CDR3 loop is CASSEDGHLNYGYTF. DNA of the CDR3: TGTGCCAGCAGTGAAGATGGACACCTGAACTATGGCTACACCTTC.

This chain connects TRBV28 to TRBJ2-3, with a tentative D call TRBD2 (5 bases). Germline CDR1 is MDHEN and CDR2 is SYDVKM. V lost 6 bases and J 2 bases, leaving 21 bases between the germline ends. The length of the CDR3 is 17 residues. CDR3 protein: CASSEIGVRVLTDTQYF. The DNA for the CDR3 is TGTGCCAGCAGCGAGATTGGCGTGCGGGTCCTCACAGATACGCAGTATTTT.

This clone was seen just once. The chain couples TRBV3-1 (or the pseudogene TRBV3-2) to TRBJ1-6; D gene uncertain. Between the trimmed V and J ends, which lost 1 base and 7 bases, there was a span of 8 bases. The CDR3 has 14 amino acids. The germline CDR1 and CDR2 sequences are LGHDT and YNNKEL (reference sequence). The CDR3 nucleotides read TGTGCCAGCAGCCAAGCAGGATCCAATTCACCCCTCCACTTT. It yields the protein CASSQAGSNSPLHF.

The chain is built from TRBV10-3 and TRBJ1-3; 12 nucleotides match TRBD1. Trimming removed 6 bases from V and 4 bases from J; junction bases left unmatched: 7. CDR3 length: 16 amino acids. Germline V CDR1 and CDR2: ENHRY, SYGVKD. For the CDR3, the DNA is TGTGCCATCAGAACCGGGACAGGGGGCTCAGGAAACACCATATATTTT. Residues: CAIRTGTGGSGNTIYF.

The chain has TRBV6-5 and TRBJ2-3; TRBD1 aligns across 9 bases. The CDR3 length is 14 residues. The germline gives CDR1 MNHEY, CDR2 SVGAGI. J lost 1 base, V lost 11 bases, and 7 bases had no gene match. For the CDR3, the DNA is TGTGCCGTACAGGGGGCAGAGGGCACAGATACGCAGTATTTT. Encoded protein: CAVQGAEGTDTQYF.

The chain is built from TRBV7-3 and TRBJ1-1, with TRBD1 matching over 10 bases. Unmatched junction bases numbered 3, after V lost 5 bases and J lost 3 bases. The CDR3 is 14 residues long. CDR1 is SGHTA and CDR2 is FQGTGA in the germline V gene. CDR3 loop: CASSRQGADTEAFF. The CDR3 coding sequence is TGTGCCAGCAGCAGACAGGGGGCGGACACTGAAGCTTTCTTT.

This chain uses TRBV4-2 with TRBJ1-5; 9 bases fit TRBD1. Germline V gene sequence: CDR1 LGHNA, CDR2 YNFKEQ. The CDR3 covers 16 residues. V shed 4 bases, J shed 5 bases, and the junction held 9 bases outside the gene matches. The CDR3 loop reads CASSPETGGTYQPQHF. CDR3 DNA: TGTGCCAGCAGCCCTGAAACAGGGGGCACGTATCAGCCCCAGCATTTT.

The chain couples TRBV7-2 to TRBJ1-2; TRBD1 matches at 9 bases. V trimming: 3 bases; J trimming: 6 bases; junction bases outside the gene matches: 5. Germline-derived CDR1 and CDR2 are SGHTA and FQGNSA. The CDR3 length is 14 residues. CDR3 sequence reads: CASSFLQGAHGYTF. The CDR3 region has the DNA TGTGCCAGCAGCTTTTTACAGGGGGCACATGGCTACACCTTC.

The rearrangement links TRBV4-3 to TRBJ2-6; D might be TRBD1 or TRBD2, each matching 5 bases. V lost 0 bases, J lost 4 bases, and 10 bases lay in between. The CDR3 has 16 residues. Germline CDR1 LGHNA, CDR2 YSLEER. The CDR3 DNA is TGCGCCAGCAGCCAAGAGCAGGGAGCCGGGGCCAACGTCCTGACTTTC. It encodes CASSQEQGAGANVLTF.

The chain joins TRBV11-2 to TRBJ2-1, with TRBD2 matching over 14 bases. The CDR3 consists of 15 residues. From germline, CDR1 is SGHAT and CDR2 FQNNGV. J gave up 7 bases and V 3 bases, and 2 bases lay outside the gene matches. CDR3 coding DNA: TGTGCCAGCAGCTTGGGACTAGCGGGGGTAAATGAGCAGTTCTTC. As protein: CASSLGLAGVNEQFF.

The gene calls are TRBV27 and TRBJ1-4; D possibly corresponds to TRBD1 (5 bases). CDR1 MNHEY and CDR2 SMNVEV come from the germline V gene (reference sequence). Trimming took 2 bases from V and 0 from J, leaving 10 bases between them. The CDR3 sequence is 16 residues long. CDR3 nucleotide sequence: TGTGCCAGCAGTTTAAGGGGAGATGCAACTAATGAAAAACTGTTTTTT. Its translation is CASSLRGDATNEKLFF.

This sequence joins TRBV19 and TRBJ1-2, with 8 bases aligning to TRBD1. Germline V lookup: CDR1 LNHDA, CDR2 SQIVND (reference sequence). V lost 9 bases and J lost 5; bases outside the gene matches: 11. This CDR3 is 14 amino acids long. CDR3 in DNA: TGTGCCAGCGGGACAGGCTTGGGGTTTTATGGCTACACCTTC. It encodes CASGTGLGFYGYTF.

The chain is built from TRBV6-7 and TRBJ1-5; D perhaps matches TRBD1 (5 bases). TRBV6-7 is noted as an ORF with a role that remains uncertain. Deletions cut 4 bases from V and 1 base from J, with 11 bases between. CDR3 length equals 15 residues. The CDR3 coding sequence is TGTGCCAGCAGTTCTTCAGGGTGCAGCAATCAGCCCCAGCATTTT. Encoded protein: CASSSSGCSNQPQHF.

This chain links TRBV9 with TRBJ1-5, with 7 nucleotides matching TRBD1. Germline CDR1 is SGDLS and CDR2 is YYNGEE. This CDR3 has 14 residues. J gave up 7 bases and V 4 bases, and 8 bases lay outside the gene matches. CDR3 bases: TGTGCCAGCAGCCTTGGTCAGGGGGGGCAGCCCCAGCATTTT. Its protein is CASSLGQGGQPQHF.